Listed below are T cell receptor beta chains from one sample, sequenced in a study of OX40 agonist ivuxolimab in advanced cancers. Sequencing was performed with immunoSEQ multiplex PCR; in TCRdb, only in-frame clones are kept and a portion is missing. The table records tens of thousands of clones, under 95% of them present only once. Material: CD4+ or CD8+ T cells sorted from blood, obtained in a trial of the OX40 agonist ivuxolimab. Every receptor here comes from an adult with an advanced solid tumor such as melanoma, head and neck, liver or kidney cancer. Each CDR3 is given with its conserved first and last residue. A D gene is named only where the DNA matches it firmly. Some rows mark clone size as missing; the rest say once, few, many or name a class of expanded clone.

d_call,clone_size,v_call,j_call,cdr3_aa,cdr3_nt
.,.,TRBV4-3,TRBJ1-2,CASSQASQAARGYTF,TGCGCCAGCAGCCAAGCGTCACAGGCGGCGAGGGGCTACACCTTC
TRBD1,.,TRBV4-2,TRBJ2-7,CASSPGTGYYEQYF,TGTGCCAGCAGCCCCGGGACAGGGTACTACGAGCAGTACTTC
.,.,TRBV13,TRBJ2-7,CASSRAGHEQYF,TGTGCCAGCAGCCGGGCGGGGCACGAGCAGTACTTC
TRBD2,.,TRBV19,TRBJ2-3,CASTERGAYTDTQYF,TGTGCCAGTACGGAGCGGGGGGCCTACACAGATACGCAGTATTTT
.,.,TRBV15,TRBJ2-3,CATSRDQGGSTDTQYF,TGTGCCACCAGCAGAGATCAGGGTGGGAGCACAGATACGCAGTATTTT
.,once,TRBV9,TRBJ2-7,CASSAASGLAIYEQYF,TGTGCCAGCAGCGCCGCTTCTGGGCTAGCGATCTACGAGCAGTACTTC
TRBD2,.,TRBV11-2,TRBJ2-1,CASSSSGLGEQFF,TGTGCCAGCAGCTCCTCGGGACTAGGTGAGCAGTTCTTC
.,.,TRBV4-1,TRBJ2-7,CASSPQGLGEQYF,TGCGCCAGCAGCCCACAGGGTTTGGGGGAGCAGTACTTC
TRBD2,once,TRBV27,TRBJ2-7,CASSPGLAVYEQYF,TGTGCCAGCAGTCCCGGACTAGCGGTCTACGAGCAGTACTTC
.,.,TRBV27,TRBJ1-5,CASSFGGNQPQHF,TGTGCCAGCAGTTTCGGGGGCAATCAGCCCCAGCATTTT
TRBD1,.,TRBV5-5,TRBJ1-1,CASRGTDRGPLMNTEAFF,TGTGCCAGCAGGGGAACCGACAGGGGCCCACTCATGAACACTGAAGCTTTCTTT
.,.,TRBV27,TRBJ2-4,CASSLIGGTKNIQYF,TGTGCCAGCAGTTTAATTGGGGGAACCAAAAACATTCAGTACTTC
.,.,TRBV7-9,TRBJ2-2,CASSFPGQGIFKNTGELFF,TGTGCCAGCAGCTTCCCGGGGCAGGGGATTTTTAAAAACACCGGGGAGCTGTTTTTT
.,once,TRBV15,TRBJ2-7,CATSLALSYEQYF,TGTGCCACCAGCCTGGCCCTCTCCTACGAGCAGTACTTC
.,.,TRBV4-3,TRBJ2-1,CASSQDGLAVNEQFF,TGCGCCAGCAGCCAAGATGGTCTAGCTGTCAATGAGCAGTTCTTC
.,.,TRBV19,TRBJ2-3,CASTGDFTDTQYF,TGTGCCAGTACAGGGGACTTCACAGATACGCAGTATTTT
.,.,TRBV7-3,TRBJ2-2,CASSPPGDTGELFF,TGTGCCAGCAGCCCACCAGGGGACACCGGGGAGCTGTTTTTT
.,.,TRBV6-5,TRBJ1-1,CASSPIAFF,TGTGCCAGCAGTCCTATAGCTTTCTTT
.,.,TRBV30,TRBJ2-7,CAWAGAYEQYF,TGTGCCTGGGCGGGTGCCTACGAGCAGTACTTC
.,.,TRBV19,TRBJ1-1,CASSRSGIAGTDEAFF,TGTGCCAGTAGTAGGTCGGGTATCGCCGGAACCGATGAAGCTTTCTTT
.,.,TRBV14,TRBJ2-7,CASSSTYEQYF,TGTGCCAGCAGCTCGACCTACGAGCAGTACTTC
TRBD1,.,TRBV19,TRBJ1-5,CASSSLRTGGNQPQHF,TGTGCCAGTAGTTCTCTTCGGACAGGGGGGAATCAGCCCCAGCATTTT
.,.,TRBV14,TRBJ2-2,CASSQEGRTRNTGELFF,TGTGCCAGCAGCCAAGAGGGGCGGACAAGGAACACCGGGGAGCTGTTTTTT
TRBD1,.,TRBV18,TRBJ2-7,CASSRGGLYEQYF,TGTGCCAGCTCGCGAGGGGGCCTCTACGAGCAGTACTTC
.,.,TRBV9,TRBJ1-1,CASSVAPGQNTEAFF,TGTGCCAGCAGCGTAGCTCCGGGACAGAACACTGAAGCTTTCTTT
.,.,TRBV9,TRBJ1-4,CASSVDTGATNEKLFF,TGTGCCAGCAGCGTAGATACAGGCGCAACTAATGAAAAACTGTTTTTT
.,.,TRBV6-5,TRBJ2-5,CASSYSIPQETQYF,TGTGCCAGCAGTTACTCGATTCCCCAAGAGACCCAGTACTTC
.,.,TRBV5-6,TRBJ2-2,CASSFGNTGELFF,TGTGCCAGCAGCTTCGGGAACACCGGGGAGCTGTTTTTT
.,.,TRBV19,TRBJ2-7,CASSIAREEQYF,TGTGCCAGTAGTATAGCCCGGGAGGAGCAGTACTTC
.,.,TRBV28,TRBJ2-7,CASSSNYEQYF,TGTGCCAGCAGCTCTAACTACGAGCAGTACTTC
.,.,TRBV5-1,TRBJ2-1,CASSLSAGSSYNEQFF,TGCGCCAGCAGCTTGAGTGCGGGGAGCTCCTACAATGAGCAGTTCTTC
TRBD1,.,TRBV19,TRBJ1-2,CASPSMRDRSWGYTF,TGTGCCAGTCCCAGTATGCGGGACAGGTCTTGGGGCTACACCTTC
.,.,TRBV19,TRBJ1-1,CASSMSPGDTEAFF,TGTGCCAGTAGTATGTCTCCGGGGGACACTGAAGCTTTCTTT
.,once,TRBV9,TRBJ2-1,CASSVGAEQFF,TGTGCCAGCAGCGTAGGGGCTGAGCAGTTCTTC
.,.,TRBV6-1,TRBJ2-7,CASSEALNYYEQYF,TGTGCCAGCAGTGAAGCGCTAAACTACTACGAGCAGTACTTC
TRBD1,once,TRBV5-6,TRBJ2-7,CASTPGTGSSYEQYF,TGTGCCAGCACCCCCGGGACAGGAAGCTCCTACGAGCAGTACTTC
.,.,TRBV27,TRBJ1-1,CASATWRGGTEAFF,TGTGCCAGCGCTACTTGGCGAGGGGGGACTGAAGCTTTCTTT
.,.,TRBV7-6,TRBJ2-1,CASSPTMGAVDNEQFF,TGTGCCAGCAGCCCAACGATGGGAGCTGTGGACAATGAGCAGTTCTTC
TRBD1,.,TRBV5-6,TRBJ2-7,CASSPRDSSYEQYF,TGTGCCAGCAGCCCCCGGGACAGCTCCTACGAGCAGTACTTC
.,few,TRBV4-2,TRBJ2-7,CASSQDRLEQYF,TGTGCCAGCAGCCAAGACCGGCTCGAGCAGTACTTC
.,.,TRBV13,TRBJ2-7,CASSLEGAGNYEQYF,TGTGCCAGCAGCTTAGAAGGCGCAGGGAACTACGAGCAGTACTTC
.,.,TRBV28,TRBJ1-1,CASSLRGSRTEAFF,TGTGCCAGCAGTTTACGAGGGTCGCGGACTGAAGCTTTCTTT
.,.,TRBV27,TRBJ2-1,CASSVGGPYNEQFF,TGTGCCAGCAGTGTGGGCGGACCCTACAATGAGCAGTTCTTC
.,.,TRBV10-3,TRBJ2-7,CAISPPTAYEQYF,TGTGCCATCAGCCCACCGACGGCCTACGAGCAGTACTTC
.,.,TRBV11-2,TRBJ2-7,CASSSLAHYEQYF,TGTGCCAGCAGCTCGCTAGCACACTACGAGCAGTACTTC
TRBD1,.,TRBV6-4,TRBJ1-2,CASSESPGTGWDGYTF,TGTGCCAGCAGTGAATCCCCCGGGACAGGGTGGGATGGCTACACCTTC
.,.,TRBV28,TRBJ2-7,CASIDHQGLPHEQYF,TGTGCCAGCATCGACCACCAGGGGCTTCCCCACGAGCAGTACTTC
TRBD1,.,TRBV4-3,TRBJ2-7,CASSPGTGYYEQYF,TGCGCCAGCAGCCCCGGGACAGGGTACTACGAGCAGTACTTC
TRBD1,.,TRBV7-6,TRBJ2-3,CASSWTGALVDTQYF,TGTGCCAGCAGCTGGACAGGGGCCCTGGTGGATACGCAGTATTTT
.,.,TRBV9,TRBJ2-2,CASGTTGELFF,TGTGCCAGCGGGACCACCGGGGAGCTGTTTTTT
TRBD1,once,TRBV6-5,TRBJ2-7,CASTGTGLNYEQYF,TGTGCCAGCACCGGGACAGGGCTAAACTACGAGCAGTACTTC
TRBD1,.,TRBV13,TRBJ1-1,CASSWGTGGTEAFF,TGTGCCAGCAGCTGGGGGACAGGGGGCACTGAAGCTTTCTTT
.,once,TRBV19,TRBJ2-1,CASSIGSGTYNEQFF,TGTGCCAGTAGTATAGGGTCAGGCACCTACAATGAGCAGTTCTTC
.,.,TRBV6-6,TRBJ1-2,CASSYRAGDYGYTF,TGTGCCAGCAGTTATCGGGCAGGGGACTATGGCTACACCTTC
.,.,TRBV7-9,TRBJ2-7,CASAPGDEQYF,TGTGCCAGCGCGCCGGGGGACGAGCAGTACTTC
TRBD2,.,TRBV7-6,TRBJ2-7,CASSLRPATSGTGAYEQYF,TGTGCCAGCAGCTTAAGGCCCGCGACTAGCGGGACGGGAGCTTACGAGCAGTACTTC
TRBD2,.,TRBV27,TRBJ2-1,CASSLILAGGPYNEQFF,TGTGCCAGCAGTTTAATACTAGCGGGAGGGCCTTACAATGAGCAGTTCTTC
TRBD1,.,TRBV15,TRBJ1-2,CATSRVGTGAGGYTF,TGTGCCACCAGCAGAGTGGGTACAGGGGCAGGGGGCTACACCTTC
.,.,TRBV11-2,TRBJ2-5,CASSPDPRPETQYF,TGTGCCAGCAGCCCAGATCCTCGCCCAGAGACCCAGTACTTC